This TCR beta chain was obtained from a study of blood T cells in healthy people across ages. This clonotype was picked up a small number of times. The antigen remains unidentified. Extraction yielded at least 5 micrograms of total RNA per sample. General study results and limits: Older individuals had lower TCR beta diversity per million T cells (the decline was roughly linear).

Trimming took off 4 bases at V and 1 base at J, with 14 bases between the two ends. Germline assignment: CDR1 SGHTA and CDR2 FQGNSA. CDR3 size: 15 residues. Primed by a sample-barcoded 5' primer and a J-beta primer mix, a second PCR proceeded for 7 to 11 cycles. From the 5' RACE reads, TCRdb called clonotypes with MiXCR, one entry per CDR3 protein. This sample has a few hundred thousand distinct CDR3 sequences, with 25% to 30% found just once. The receptor was isolated from a woman aged 70 to 79 in good health. The sequenced material came from blood. V is TRBV7-2 and J is TRBJ2-7, with TRBD2 as a possible D gene (6 bases). DNA for the CDR3: TGTGCCAGCAGCTCACCCGGGCGGGAATCCTACGAGCAGTACTTC. It is translated as CASSSPGRESYEQYF.